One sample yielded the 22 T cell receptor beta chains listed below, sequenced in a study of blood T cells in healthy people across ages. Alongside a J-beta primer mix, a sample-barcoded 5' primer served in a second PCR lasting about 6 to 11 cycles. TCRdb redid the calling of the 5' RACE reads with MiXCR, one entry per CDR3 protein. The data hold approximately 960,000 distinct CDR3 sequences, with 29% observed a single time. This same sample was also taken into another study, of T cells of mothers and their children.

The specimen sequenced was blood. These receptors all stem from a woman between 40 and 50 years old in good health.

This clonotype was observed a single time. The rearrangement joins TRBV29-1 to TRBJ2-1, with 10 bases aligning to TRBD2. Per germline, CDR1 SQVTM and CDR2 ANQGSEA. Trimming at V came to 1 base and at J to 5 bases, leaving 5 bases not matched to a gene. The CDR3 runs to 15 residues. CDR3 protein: CSVEAGLAKNNEQFF. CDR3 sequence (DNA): TGCAGCGTTGAAGCGGGACTAGCGAAGAACAATGAGCAGTTCTTC.

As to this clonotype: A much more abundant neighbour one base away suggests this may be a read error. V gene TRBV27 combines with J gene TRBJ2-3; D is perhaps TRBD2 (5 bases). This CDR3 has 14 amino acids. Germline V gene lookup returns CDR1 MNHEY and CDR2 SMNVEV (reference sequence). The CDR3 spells CTSSSERLTDTQYF. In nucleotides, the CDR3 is TGTACCAGCAGTTCGGAGCGGTTGACAGATACGCAGTATTTT.

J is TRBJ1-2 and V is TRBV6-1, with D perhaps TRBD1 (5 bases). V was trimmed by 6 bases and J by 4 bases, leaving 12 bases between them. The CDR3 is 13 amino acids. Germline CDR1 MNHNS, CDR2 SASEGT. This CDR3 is CASSADSFYGYTF. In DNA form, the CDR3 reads TGTGCCAGCAGCGCCGACAGCTTCTATGGCTACACCTTC.

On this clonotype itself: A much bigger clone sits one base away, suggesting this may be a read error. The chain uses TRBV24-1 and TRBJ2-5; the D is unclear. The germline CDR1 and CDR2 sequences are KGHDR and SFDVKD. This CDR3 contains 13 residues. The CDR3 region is CAASDLVQETQYF. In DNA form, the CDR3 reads TGTGCCGCCAGTGATTTAGTCCAAGAGACCCAGTACTTC.

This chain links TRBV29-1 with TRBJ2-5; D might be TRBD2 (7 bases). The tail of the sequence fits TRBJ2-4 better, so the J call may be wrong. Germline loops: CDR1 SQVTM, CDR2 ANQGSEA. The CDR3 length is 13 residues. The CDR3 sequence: CSVVGRGGNIQYF. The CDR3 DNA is TGCAGCGTTGTGGGAAGGGGGGGAAACATTCAGTACTTC.

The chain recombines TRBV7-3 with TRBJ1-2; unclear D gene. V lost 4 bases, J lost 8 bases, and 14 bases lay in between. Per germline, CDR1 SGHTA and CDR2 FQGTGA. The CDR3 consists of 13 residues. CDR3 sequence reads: CASSSKGKEGYTF. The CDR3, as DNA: TGTGCCAGCAGCTCGAAGGGCAAGGAGGGCTACACCTTC.

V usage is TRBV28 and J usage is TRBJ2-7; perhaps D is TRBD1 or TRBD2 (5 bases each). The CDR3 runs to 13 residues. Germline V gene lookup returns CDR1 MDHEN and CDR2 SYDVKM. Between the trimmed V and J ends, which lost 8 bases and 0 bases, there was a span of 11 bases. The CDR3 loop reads CASWDRSSYEQYF. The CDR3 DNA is TGTGCCAGCTGGGACCGGAGCTCCTACGAGCAGTACTTC.

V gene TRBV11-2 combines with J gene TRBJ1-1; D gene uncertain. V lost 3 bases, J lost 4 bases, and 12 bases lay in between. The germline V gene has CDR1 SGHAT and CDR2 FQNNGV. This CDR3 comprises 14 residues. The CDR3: CASSLELATTEAFF. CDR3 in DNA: TGTGCCAGCAGCTTGGAGCTTGCAACCACTGAAGCTTTCTTT.

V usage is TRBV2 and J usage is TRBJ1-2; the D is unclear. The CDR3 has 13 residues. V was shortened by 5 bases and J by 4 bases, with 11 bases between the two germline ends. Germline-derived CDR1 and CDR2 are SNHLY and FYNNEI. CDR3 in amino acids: CASSIEILYGYTF. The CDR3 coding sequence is TGTGCCAGCAGTATAGAAATCCTCTATGGCTACACCTTC.

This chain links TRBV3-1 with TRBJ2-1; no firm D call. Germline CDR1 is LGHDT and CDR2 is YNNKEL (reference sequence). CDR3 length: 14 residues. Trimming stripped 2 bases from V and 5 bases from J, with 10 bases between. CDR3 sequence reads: CASSQRPINNEQFF. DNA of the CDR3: TGTGCCAGCAGCCAACGACCGATTAACAATGAGCAGTTCTTC.

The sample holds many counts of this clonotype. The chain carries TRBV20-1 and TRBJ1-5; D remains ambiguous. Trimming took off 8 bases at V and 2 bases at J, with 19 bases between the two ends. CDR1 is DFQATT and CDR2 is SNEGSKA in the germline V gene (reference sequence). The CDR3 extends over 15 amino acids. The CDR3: CSSGSTGAGNQPQHF. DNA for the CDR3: TGCAGTAGCGGGAGTACGGGAGCGGGCAATCAGCCCCAGCATTTT.

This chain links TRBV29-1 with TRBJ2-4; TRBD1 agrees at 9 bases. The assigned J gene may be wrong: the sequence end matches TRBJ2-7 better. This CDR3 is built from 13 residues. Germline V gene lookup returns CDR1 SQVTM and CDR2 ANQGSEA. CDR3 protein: CSVIPTGGREQYF. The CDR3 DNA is TGCAGCGTTATTCCGACAGGGGGTCGCGAGCAGTACTTC.

The CDR3 protein is CASRTRGGPNTEAFF. In DNA form, the CDR3 reads TGTGCCAGCAGGACCAGGGGGGGTCCGAACACTGAAGCTTTCTTT. The chain joins TRBV12-3 or TRBV12-4 to TRBJ1-1; TRBD1 matches at 7 bases. CDR3 length: 15 residues. V lost 6 bases to trimming and J lost 1 base; unmatched junction nucleotides: 8.

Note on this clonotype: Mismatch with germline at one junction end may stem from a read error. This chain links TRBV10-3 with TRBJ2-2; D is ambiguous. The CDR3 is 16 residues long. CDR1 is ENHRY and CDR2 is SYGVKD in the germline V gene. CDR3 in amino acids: CAISESVGMNTRELFF. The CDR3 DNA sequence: TGTGCCATCAGTGAGTCGGTAGGGATGAACACCAGGGAGCTGTTTTTT.

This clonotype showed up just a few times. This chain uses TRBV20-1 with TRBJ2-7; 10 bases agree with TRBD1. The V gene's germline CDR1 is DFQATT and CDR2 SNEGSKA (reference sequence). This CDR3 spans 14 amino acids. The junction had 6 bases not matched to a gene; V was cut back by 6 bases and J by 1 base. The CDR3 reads CSAEDRGRSYEQYF. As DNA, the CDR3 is TGCAGTGCAGAGGACAGGGGGAGGTCCTACGAGCAGTACTTC.

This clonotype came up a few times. The CDR3 DNA sequence: TGTGCCTGGAGGGTAGGGTGGGCTGGTGAGCAGTTCTTC. It translates to CAWRVGWAGEQFF. The chain has TRBV30 and TRBJ2-1, with unresolved D. This CDR3 is 13 amino acids long. Trimming removed 3 bases at V and 9 bases at J, with 15 bases between. Germline V gives CDR1 GTSNPN, CDR2 SVGIG (reference sequence).

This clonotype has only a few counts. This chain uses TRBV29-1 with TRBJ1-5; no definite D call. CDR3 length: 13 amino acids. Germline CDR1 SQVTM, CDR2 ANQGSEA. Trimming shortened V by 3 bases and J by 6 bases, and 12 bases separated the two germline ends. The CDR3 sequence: CSVDPGNSQPQHF. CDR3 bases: TGCAGCGTTGATCCGGGAAACAGTCAGCCCCAGCATTTT.

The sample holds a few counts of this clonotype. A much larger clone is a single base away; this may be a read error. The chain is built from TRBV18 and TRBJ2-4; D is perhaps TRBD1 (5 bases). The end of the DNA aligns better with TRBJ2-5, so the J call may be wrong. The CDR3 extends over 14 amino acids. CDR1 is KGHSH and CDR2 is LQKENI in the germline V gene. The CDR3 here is CASSLYTAGETQYF. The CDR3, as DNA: TGTGCCAGCTCACTCTACACGGCAGGGGAGACCCAGTACTTC.

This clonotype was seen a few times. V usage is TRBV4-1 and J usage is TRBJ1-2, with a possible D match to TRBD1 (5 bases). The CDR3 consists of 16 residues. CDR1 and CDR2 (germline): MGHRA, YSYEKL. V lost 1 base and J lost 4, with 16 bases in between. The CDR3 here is CASSQVFQGGSYGYTF. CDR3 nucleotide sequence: TGCGCCAGCAGCCAAGTATTCCAGGGAGGAAGCTATGGCTACACCTTC.

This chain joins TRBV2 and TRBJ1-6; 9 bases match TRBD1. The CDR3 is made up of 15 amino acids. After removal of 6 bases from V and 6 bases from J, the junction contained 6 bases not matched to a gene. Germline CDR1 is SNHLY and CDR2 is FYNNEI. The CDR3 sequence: CASRTDRGRNSPLHF. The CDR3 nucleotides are TGTGCCAGCAGAACGGACAGGGGACGTAATTCACCCCTCCACTTT.

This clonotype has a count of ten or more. DNA for the CDR3: TGCGCCAGCAGCTTGGGGGACTCCTGGGTAGCCAAAAACATTCAGTACTTC. Residues: CASSLGDSWVAKNIQYF. V usage is TRBV5-1 and J usage is TRBJ2-4, with D perhaps TRBD2 (6 bases). Germline assignment: CDR1 SGHRS and CDR2 YFSETQ. The CDR3 has 17 residues. Trimming left V 0 bases short and J 0 bases short, with 13 bases between.

CDR3 in amino acids: CASSLQGPIPYEQYF. The CDR3 DNA follows: TGTGCCAGCAGTTTACAGGGGCCGATCCCCTACGAGCAGTACTTC. The chain combines TRBV28 with TRBJ2-7, with a possible D match to TRBD1 (6 bases). Germline V lookup: CDR1 MDHEN, CDR2 SYDVKM. CDR3 size: 15 residues. V lost 2 bases and J 2 bases, leaving 13 bases between the germline ends.